This T cell receptor beta chain came from a study of blood T cell repertoires in COVID-19. The length of the CDR3 is 16 residues. The V gene's germline CDR1 is SGHAT and CDR2 FQNNGV. The V gene end was trimmed by 3 bases and the J gene end by 7 bases; junction bases not matched to a gene: 8. Authors' processing steps: Estimation of nucleated cell counts was performed using reference gene primer amplification. This table comes from immunoSEQ multiplex PCR, and its TCRdb copy is limited to in-frame clones, with some not included. D and trimming were read from the DNA, whereas the V and J calls and clone size are those reported in that table. The data contain 36,000 or so clones, 90% of them singletons.

The sequence was collected from a human donor in a cohort sampled during active COVID-19. The specimen sequenced was peripheral blood. The chain links TRBV11-2 to TRBJ2-7; 14 positions match TRBD2. The CDR3 bases are TGTGCCAGCAGCTTCGGAGGACTAGCGGGAGGAGGTGAGCAGTACTTC. It specifies CASSFGGLAGGGEQYF.